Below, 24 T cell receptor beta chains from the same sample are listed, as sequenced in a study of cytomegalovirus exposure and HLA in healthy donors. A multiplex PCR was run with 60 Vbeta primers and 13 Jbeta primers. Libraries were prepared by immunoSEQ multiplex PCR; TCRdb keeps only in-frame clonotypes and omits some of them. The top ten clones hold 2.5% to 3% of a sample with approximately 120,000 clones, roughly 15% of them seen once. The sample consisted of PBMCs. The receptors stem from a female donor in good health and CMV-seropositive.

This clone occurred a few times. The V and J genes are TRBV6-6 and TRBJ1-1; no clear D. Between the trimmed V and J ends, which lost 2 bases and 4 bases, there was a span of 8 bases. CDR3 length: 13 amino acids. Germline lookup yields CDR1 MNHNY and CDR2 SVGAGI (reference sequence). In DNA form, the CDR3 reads TGTGCCAGCAGTTACAAGGAGAGCACTGAAGCTTTCTTT. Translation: CASSYKESTEAFF.

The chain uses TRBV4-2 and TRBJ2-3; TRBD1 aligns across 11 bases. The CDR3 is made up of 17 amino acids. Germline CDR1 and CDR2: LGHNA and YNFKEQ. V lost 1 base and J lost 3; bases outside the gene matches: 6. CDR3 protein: CASSQGTGGGFTDTQYF. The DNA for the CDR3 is TGTGCCAGCAGCCAAGGGACAGGGGGCGGTTTTACAGATACGCAGTATTTT.

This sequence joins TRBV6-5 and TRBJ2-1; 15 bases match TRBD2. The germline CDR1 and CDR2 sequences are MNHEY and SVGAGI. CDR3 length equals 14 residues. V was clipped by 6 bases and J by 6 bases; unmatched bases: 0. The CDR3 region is CASRGLAGGNEQFF. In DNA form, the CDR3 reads TGTGCCAGCAGGGGACTAGCGGGAGGCAATGAGCAGTTCTTC.

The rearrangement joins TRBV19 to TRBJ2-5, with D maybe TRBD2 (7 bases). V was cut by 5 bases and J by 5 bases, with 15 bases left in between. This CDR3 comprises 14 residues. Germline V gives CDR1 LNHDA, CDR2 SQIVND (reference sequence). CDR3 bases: TGTGCCAGTAGTCATGCGGGGGCGGGGGAGACCCAGTACTTC. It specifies CASSHAGAGETQYF.

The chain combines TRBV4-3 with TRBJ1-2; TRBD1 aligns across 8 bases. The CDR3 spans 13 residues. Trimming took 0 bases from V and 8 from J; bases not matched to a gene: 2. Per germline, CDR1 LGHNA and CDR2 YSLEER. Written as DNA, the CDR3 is TGCGCCAGCAGCCAAGAAACAGGGGGAGGCTACACCTTC. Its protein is CASSQETGGGYTF.

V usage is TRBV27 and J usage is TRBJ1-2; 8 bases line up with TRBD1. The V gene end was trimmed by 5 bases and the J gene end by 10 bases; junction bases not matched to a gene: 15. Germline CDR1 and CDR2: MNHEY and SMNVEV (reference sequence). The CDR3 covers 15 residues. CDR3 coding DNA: TGTGCCAGCAGTCCAAGGACAGGGAGAGCTACTGACTACACCTTC. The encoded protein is CASSPRTGRATDYTF.

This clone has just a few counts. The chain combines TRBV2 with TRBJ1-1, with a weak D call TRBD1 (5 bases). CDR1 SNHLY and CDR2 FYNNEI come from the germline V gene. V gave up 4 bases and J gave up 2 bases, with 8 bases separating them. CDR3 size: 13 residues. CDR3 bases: TGTGCCAGCAGTGTGACAGAAAACACTGAAGCTTTCTTT. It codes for CASSVTENTEAFF.

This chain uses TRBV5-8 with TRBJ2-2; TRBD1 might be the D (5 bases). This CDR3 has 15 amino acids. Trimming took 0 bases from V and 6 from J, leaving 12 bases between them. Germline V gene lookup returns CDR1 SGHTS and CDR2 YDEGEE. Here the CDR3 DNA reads TGTGCCAGCAGCTTGGGATTAACAGGAGCCGGGGAGCTGTTTTTT. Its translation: CASSLGLTGAGELFF.

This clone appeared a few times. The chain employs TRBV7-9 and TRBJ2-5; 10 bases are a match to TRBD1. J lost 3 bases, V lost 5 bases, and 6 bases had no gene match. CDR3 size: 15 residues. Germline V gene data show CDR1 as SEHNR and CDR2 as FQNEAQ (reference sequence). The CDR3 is CASSKGQGDEETQYF. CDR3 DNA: TGTGCCAGCAGCAAAGGACAGGGGGATGAAGAGACCCAGTACTTC. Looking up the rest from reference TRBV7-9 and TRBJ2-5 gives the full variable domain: DTGVSQNPRHKITKRGQNVTFRCDPISEHNRLYWYRQTLGQGPEFLTYFQNEAQLEKSRLLSDRFSAERPKGSFSTLEIQRTEQGDSAMYLCASSKGQGDEETQYFGPGTRLLVL.

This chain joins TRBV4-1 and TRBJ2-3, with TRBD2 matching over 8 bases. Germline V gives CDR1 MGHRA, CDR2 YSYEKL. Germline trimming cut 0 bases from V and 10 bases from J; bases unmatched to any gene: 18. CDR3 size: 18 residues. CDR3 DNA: TGCGCCAGCAGCCAAGATTACCGTATACAGCGGGGGAACTTGGCGCAGTATTTT. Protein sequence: CASSQDYRIQRGNLAQYF.

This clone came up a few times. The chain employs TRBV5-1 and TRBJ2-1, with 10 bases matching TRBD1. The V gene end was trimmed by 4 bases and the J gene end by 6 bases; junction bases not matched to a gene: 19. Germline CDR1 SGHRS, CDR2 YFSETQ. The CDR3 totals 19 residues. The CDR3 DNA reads TGCGCCAGCAGCACCCGCGGACGATCAGGACAGGGGGTAACCAATGAGCAGTTCTTC. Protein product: CASSTRGRSGQGVTNEQFF.

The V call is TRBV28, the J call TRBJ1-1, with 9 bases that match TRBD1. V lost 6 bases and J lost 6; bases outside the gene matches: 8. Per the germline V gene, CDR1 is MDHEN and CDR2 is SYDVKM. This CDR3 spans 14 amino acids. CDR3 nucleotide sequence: TGTGCCAGCAGACCCAGACAGGGGGTTTCTGAAGCTTTCTTT. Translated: CASRPRQGVSEAFF.

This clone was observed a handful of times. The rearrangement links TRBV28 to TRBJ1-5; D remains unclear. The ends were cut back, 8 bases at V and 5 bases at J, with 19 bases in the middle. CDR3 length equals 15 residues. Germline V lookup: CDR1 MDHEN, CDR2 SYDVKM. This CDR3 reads CASHRMAGSDQPQHF. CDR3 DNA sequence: TGTGCCAGCCACCGGATGGCCGGGAGCGATCAGCCCCAGCATTTT.

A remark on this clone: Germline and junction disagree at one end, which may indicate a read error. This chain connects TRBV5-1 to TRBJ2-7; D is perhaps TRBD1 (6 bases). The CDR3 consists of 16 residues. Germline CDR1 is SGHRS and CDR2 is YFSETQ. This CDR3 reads CASSLGPGTQNYEQYF. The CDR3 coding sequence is TGCGCCAGCAGTTTGGGTCCCGGGACACAAAACTACGAGCAGTACTTC.

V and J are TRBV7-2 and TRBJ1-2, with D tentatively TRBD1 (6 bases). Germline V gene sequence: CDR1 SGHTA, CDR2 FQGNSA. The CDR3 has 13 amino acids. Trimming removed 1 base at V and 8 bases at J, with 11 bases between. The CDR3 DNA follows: TGTGCCAGCAGCTTAGGTTATGGGGGCGGCTACACCTTC. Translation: CASSLGYGGGYTF.

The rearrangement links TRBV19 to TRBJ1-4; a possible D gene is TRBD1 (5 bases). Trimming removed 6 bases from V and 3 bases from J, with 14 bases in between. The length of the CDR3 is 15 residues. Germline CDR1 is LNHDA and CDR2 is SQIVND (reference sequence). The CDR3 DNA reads TGTGCCAGTAGCAGATTCAGGGCGGCTAATGAAAAACTGTTTTTT. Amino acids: CASSRFRAANEKLFF.

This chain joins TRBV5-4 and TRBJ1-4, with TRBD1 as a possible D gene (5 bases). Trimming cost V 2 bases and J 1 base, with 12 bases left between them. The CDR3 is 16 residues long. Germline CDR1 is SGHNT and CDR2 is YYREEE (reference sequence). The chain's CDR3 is CASSLKGSGTNEKLFF. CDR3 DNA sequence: TGTGCCAGCAGCTTAAAGGGGTCGGGAACTAATGAAAAACTGTTTTTT.

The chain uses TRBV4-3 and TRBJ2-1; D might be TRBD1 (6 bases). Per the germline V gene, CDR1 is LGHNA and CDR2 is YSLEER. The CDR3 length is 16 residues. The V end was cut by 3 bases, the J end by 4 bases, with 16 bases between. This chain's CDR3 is CASSHRPPDSYNEQFF. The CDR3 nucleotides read TGCGCCAGCAGCCACCGACCTCCGGACAGTTACAATGAGCAGTTCTTC.

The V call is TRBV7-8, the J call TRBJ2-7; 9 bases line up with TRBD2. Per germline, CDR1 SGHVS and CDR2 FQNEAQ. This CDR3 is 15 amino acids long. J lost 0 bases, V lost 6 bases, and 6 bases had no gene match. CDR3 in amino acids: CASRPTSGPSYEQYF. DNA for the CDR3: TGTGCCAGCAGGCCGACTAGCGGCCCCTCCTACGAGCAGTACTTC.

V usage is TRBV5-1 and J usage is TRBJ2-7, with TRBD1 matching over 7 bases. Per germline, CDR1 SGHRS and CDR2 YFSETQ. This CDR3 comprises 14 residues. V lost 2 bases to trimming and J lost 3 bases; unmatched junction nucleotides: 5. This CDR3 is CASSFDRANYEQYF. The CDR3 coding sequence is TGCGCCAGCAGCTTTGACAGGGCCAACTACGAGCAGTACTTC.

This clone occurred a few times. The DNA of the CDR3 is TGTGCCAGCAGCTTAGAGGGGCGTACATACAATGAGCAGTTCTTC. Translated, it gives CASSLEGRTYNEQFF. The V call is TRBV7-2, the J call TRBJ2-1, with a possible D match to TRBD1 (5 bases). Per germline, CDR1 SGHTA and CDR2 FQGNSA. The CDR3 has 15 amino acids. V was shortened by 1 base and J by 4 bases, with 11 bases between the two germline ends.

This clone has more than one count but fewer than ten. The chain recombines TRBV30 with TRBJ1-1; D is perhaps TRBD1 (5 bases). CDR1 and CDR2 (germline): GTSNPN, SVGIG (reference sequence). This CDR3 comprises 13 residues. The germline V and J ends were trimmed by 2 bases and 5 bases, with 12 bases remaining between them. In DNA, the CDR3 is TGTGCCTGGAGTAGGTCAGGGCGGACTGAAGCTTTCTTT. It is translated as CAWSRSGRTEAFF.

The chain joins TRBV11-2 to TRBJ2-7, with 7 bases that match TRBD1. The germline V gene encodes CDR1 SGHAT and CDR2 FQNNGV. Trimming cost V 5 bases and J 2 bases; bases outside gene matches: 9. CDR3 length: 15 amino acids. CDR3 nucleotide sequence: TGTGCCAGCAGCCGATTGGGACAGTCAGCCTACGAGCAGTACTTC. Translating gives CASSRLGQSAYEQYF.

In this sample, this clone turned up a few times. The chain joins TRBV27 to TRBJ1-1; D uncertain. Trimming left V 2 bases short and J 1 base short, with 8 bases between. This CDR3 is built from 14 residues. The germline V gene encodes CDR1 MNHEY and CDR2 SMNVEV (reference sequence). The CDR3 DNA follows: TGTGCCAGCAGTTTAAAGGGAGAGAACACTGAAGCTTTCTTT. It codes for CASSLKGENTEAFF.